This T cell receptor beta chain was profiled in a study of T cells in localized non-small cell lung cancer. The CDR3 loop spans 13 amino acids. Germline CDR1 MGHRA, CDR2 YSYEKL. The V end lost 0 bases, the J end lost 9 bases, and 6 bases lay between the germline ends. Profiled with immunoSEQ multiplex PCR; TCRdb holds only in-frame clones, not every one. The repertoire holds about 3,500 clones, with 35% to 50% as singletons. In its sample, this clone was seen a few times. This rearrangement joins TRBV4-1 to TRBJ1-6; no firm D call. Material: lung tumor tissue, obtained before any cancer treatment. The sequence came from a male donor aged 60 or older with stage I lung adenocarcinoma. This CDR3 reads CASSQEGFSPLHF. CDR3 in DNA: TGCGCCAGCAGCCAAGAGGGGTTTTCACCCCTCCACTTT.